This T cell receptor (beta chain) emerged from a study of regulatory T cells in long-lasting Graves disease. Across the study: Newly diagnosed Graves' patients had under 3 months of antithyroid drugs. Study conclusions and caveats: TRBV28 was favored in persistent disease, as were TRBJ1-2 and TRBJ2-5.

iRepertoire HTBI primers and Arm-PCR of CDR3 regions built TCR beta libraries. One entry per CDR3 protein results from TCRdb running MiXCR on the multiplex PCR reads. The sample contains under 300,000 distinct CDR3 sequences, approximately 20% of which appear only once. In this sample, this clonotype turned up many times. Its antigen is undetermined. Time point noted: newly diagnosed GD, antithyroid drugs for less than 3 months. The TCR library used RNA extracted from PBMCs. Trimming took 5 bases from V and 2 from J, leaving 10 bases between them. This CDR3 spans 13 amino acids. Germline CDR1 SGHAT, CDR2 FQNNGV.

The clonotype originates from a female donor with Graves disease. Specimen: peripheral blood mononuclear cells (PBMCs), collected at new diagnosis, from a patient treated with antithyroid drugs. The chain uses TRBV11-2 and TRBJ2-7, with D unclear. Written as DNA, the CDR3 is TGTGCCAGCAGCGCCACGATGACCTACGAGCAGTACTTC. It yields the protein CASSATMTYEQYF. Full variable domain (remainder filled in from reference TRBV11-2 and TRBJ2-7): EAGVAQSPRYKIIEKRQSVAFWCNPISGHATLYWYQQILGQGPKLLIQFQNNGVVDDSQLPKDRFSAERLKGVDSTLKIQPAKLEDSAVYLCASSATMTYEQYFGPGTRLTVT.